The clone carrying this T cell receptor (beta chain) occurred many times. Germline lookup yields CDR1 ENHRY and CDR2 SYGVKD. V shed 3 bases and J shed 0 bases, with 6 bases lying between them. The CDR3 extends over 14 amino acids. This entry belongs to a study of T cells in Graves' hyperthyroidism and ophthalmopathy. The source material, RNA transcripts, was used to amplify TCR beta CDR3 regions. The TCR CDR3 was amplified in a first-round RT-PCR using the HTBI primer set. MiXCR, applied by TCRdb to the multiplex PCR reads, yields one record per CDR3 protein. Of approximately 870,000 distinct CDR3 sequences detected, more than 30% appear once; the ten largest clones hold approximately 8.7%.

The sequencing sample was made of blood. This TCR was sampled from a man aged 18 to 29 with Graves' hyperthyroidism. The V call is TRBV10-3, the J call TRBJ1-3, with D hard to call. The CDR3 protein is CAISESNSGNTIYF. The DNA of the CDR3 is TGTGCCATCAGTGAATCGAACTCTGGAAACACCATATATTTT.